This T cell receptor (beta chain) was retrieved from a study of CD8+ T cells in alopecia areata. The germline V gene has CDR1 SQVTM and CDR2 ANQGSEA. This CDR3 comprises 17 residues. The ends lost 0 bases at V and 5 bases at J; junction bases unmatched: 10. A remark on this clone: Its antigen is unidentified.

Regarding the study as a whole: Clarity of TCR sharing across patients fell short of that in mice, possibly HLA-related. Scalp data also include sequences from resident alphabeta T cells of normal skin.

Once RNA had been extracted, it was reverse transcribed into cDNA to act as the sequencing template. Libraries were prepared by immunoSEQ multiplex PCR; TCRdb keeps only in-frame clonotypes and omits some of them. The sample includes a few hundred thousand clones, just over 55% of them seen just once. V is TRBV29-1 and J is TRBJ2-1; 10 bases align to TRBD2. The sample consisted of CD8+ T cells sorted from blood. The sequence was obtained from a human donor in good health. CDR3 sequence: CSVEDLKAGGPNNEQFF. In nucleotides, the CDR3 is TGCAGCGTTGAAGATCTAAAAGCGGGGGGGCCTAACAATGAGCAGTTCTTC.